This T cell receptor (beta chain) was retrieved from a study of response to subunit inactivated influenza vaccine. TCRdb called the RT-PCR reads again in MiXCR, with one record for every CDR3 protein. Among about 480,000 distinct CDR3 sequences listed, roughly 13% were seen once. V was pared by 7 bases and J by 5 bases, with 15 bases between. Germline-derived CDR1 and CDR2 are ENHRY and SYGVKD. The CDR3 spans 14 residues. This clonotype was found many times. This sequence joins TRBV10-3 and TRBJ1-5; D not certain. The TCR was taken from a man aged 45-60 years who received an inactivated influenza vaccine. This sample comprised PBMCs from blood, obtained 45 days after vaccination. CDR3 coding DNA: TGTGCCATCATGGGAGGAGGCGGTTATCAGCCCCAGCATTTT. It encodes CAIMGGGGYQPQHF.